The source of this T cell receptor (beta chain) is a study of cytomegalovirus exposure and HLA in healthy donors. Turning to the study itself: Per a later analysis, the 666 first-cohort and 95 to 150 validation repertoires shared one platform. Whole-study results and caveats: Among TCR beta chains, those listed as cytomegalovirus-associated numbered approximately 150. Three chains tied to CMV proved CMV antigen-specific in vitro.

Profiling relied on immunoSEQ multiplex PCR, and the TCRdb table lists in-frame clones only, not all of them. The table lists 260,000 or so clones, 88% of them singletons, with roughly 0.93% in the top ten. Trimming removed 2 bases from V and 5 bases from J, with 11 bases in between. Germline values: CDR1 SGHDT, CDR2 YYEEEE. The CDR3 is 14 amino acids. On this clone itself: Its cognate antigen is unknown.

The receptor comes from a woman between 18 and 30 years old in good health and CMV-seronegative. Sequenced sample: PBMCs. The V call is TRBV5-6, the J call TRBJ1-5; weak D call: TRBD1 (5 bases). CDR3 sequence reads: CASSLGAPHQPQHF. CDR3 nucleotides: TGTGCCAGCAGCTTAGGGGCGCCCCATCAGCCCCAGCATTTT.